The next 23 T cell receptor beta chains were all read from a single sample in a study of T cells in Graves' hyperthyroidism and ophthalmopathy. Researchers amplified the TCR beta CDR3 regions from RNA transcripts. When the TCR CDR3 underwent first-round RT-PCR, the HTBI primer set was used. TCRdb reprocessed the multiplex PCR reads via MiXCR and lists one record per CDR3 protein. This table holds some 770,000 distinct CDR3 sequences, about 16% found once. The sample was blood. The receptors were sampled from a man aged 18 to 29 with Graves' hyperthyroidism.

This clonotype was detected ten times or more. The J gene is TRBJ2-3, the V gene TRBV7-3; maybe TRBD2 (5 bases). Trimming removed 5 bases at V and 3 bases at J, with 9 bases between. The CDR3 has 13 residues. In germline, CDR1 is SGHTA, CDR2 FQGTGA. For the CDR3, the DNA is TGTGCCAGCAGCCCGGGGTGGACAGATACGCAGTATTTT. Translating it yields CASSPGWTDTQYF.

This sequence joins TRBV6-1 and TRBJ1-4; no definite D call. The V gene lost 5 bases and the J gene lost 10 bases, with 23 bases spanning the gap. Germline V gene data show CDR1 as MNHNS and CDR2 as SASEGT. The CDR3 totals 16 residues. CDR3 DNA sequence: TGTGCCAGCAGTCGGGATGGGGTCCCAGGATCAGGAAAACTGTTTTTT. Translation gives CASSRDGVPGSGKLFF.

This clonotype was observed a single time. This clone may be a read error of a much larger clone one base away. The chain is built from TRBV30 and TRBJ2-7, with D possibly being TRBD2 (5 bases). V lost 0 bases, J lost 6 bases, and 24 bases lay in between. Germline CDR1 is GTSNPN and CDR2 is SVGIG (reference sequence). There are 17 residues in the CDR3. CDR3 in amino acids: CAWSVSLATRRITEQYF. The CDR3 region has the DNA TGTGCCTGGAGTGTTTCCCTGGCCACTAGAAGAATCACCGAGCAGTACTTC.

The sample holds many counts of this clonotype. V gene TRBV18 combines with J gene TRBJ1-2, with 10 bases identical to TRBD1. CDR1 is KGHSH, CDR2 LQKENI, per germline. Losses at the gene ends were 6 bases for V and 4 bases for J; bases not matched to a gene: 11. The CDR3 length is 16 residues. The CDR3 spells CASSEVGQGFPYGYTF. CDR3 DNA sequence: TGTGCCAGCTCCGAGGTGGGACAGGGGTTTCCCTATGGCTACACCTTC.

This clonotype showed up just a few times. The chain uses TRBV12-3 or TRBV12-4 and TRBJ2-7; 12 bases line up with TRBD2. V gave up 6 bases and J gave up 3 bases; unmatched junction bases: 6. This CDR3 region has 15 residues. The CDR3 loop reads CASSLTSGRYYEQYF. CDR3 nucleotides: TGTGCCAGCAGCCTGACTAGCGGGAGATACTACGAGCAGTACTTC.

The sample holds a few counts of this clonotype. The V gene is TRBV28, the J gene TRBJ1-5, with TRBD1 matching 7 bases. CDR1 and CDR2 (germline): MDHEN, SYDVKM. This CDR3 has 11 amino acids. Trimming took 6 bases from V and 14 from J; bases not matched to a gene: 7. CDR3 loop: CASRTGTDKHF. CDR3 in DNA: TGTGCCAGCAGAACCGGGACAGACAAGCATTTT. Supplemented by reference TRBV28 and TRBJ1-5, the full variable domain reads DVKVTQSSRYLVKRTGEKVFLECVQDMDHENMFWYRQDPGLGLRLIYFSYDVKMKEKGDIPEGYSVSREKKERFSLILESASTNQTSMYLCASRTGTDKHFGDGTRLSIL.

The table lists this clonotype with many counts. The rearrangement joins TRBV7-2 to TRBJ2-5; D may be TRBD1 (6 bases). Germline CDR1 and CDR2: SGHTA and FQGNSA. The CDR3 loop spans 15 amino acids. V lost 3 bases to trimming and J lost 0 bases, with 11 bases between them. The CDR3 loop is CASSLSGADQETQYF. CDR3 bases: TGTGCCAGCAGCTTGTCAGGGGCTGACCAAGAGACCCAGTACTTC.

In regard to this clonotype: This may be a read error, as it is one base from a much larger clone. This chain joins TRBV27 and TRBJ2-5; tentatively, D is TRBD1 (5 bases). Germline CDR1 and CDR2: MNHEY and SMNVEV (reference sequence). The V gene lost 0 bases and the J gene lost 7 bases, with 9 bases spanning the gap. The CDR3 extends over 13 amino acids. The CDR3 DNA is TGTGCCAGCAGTTTATCGACCCAGGGGACCCAGTACTTC. Encoded protein: CASSLSTQGTQYF.

J is TRBJ2-3 and V is TRBV29-1; 15 bases fit TRBD2. The V and J ends lost 3 bases and 3 bases, in that order; junction bases with no gene match: 10. CDR3 size: 18 residues. Germline V gene data show CDR1 as SQVTM and CDR2 as ANQGSEA. DNA for the CDR3: TGCAGCGTTGATCGGACTAGCGGGAGGGCCAGTTTAACAGATACGCAGTATTTT. It yields the protein CSVDRTSGRASLTDTQYF.

About this clonotype itself: The junction departs from the called germline gene at one end, perhaps through a read error. The genes are TRBV5-4 and TRBJ1-1; D gene uncertain. This CDR3 is built from 13 residues. Germline CDR1 reads SGHNT; CDR2 reads YYREEE (reference sequence). This CDR3 reads CAGSLVGDTEAFF. The CDR3 bases are TGTGCCGGCAGCTTGGTAGGTGACACTGAAGCTTTCTTT.

This clonotype was observed a handful of times. The chain couples TRBV2 to TRBJ1-2; D is perhaps TRBD1 (6 bases). Trimming pared 6 bases from V and 7 bases from J, leaving 12 bases between. The CDR3 runs 12 residues. Germline-derived CDR1 and CDR2 are SNHLY and FYNNEI. CDR3: CASRVDRSGYTF. The CDR3 DNA is TGTGCCAGCAGGGTTGACAGGTCTGGCTACACCTTC.

This clonotype has a handful of counts. V and J are TRBV4-1 and TRBJ2-7, with D possibly matching TRBD1 (5 bases). Trimming stripped 4 bases from V and 4 bases from J, with 17 bases between. CDR3 size: 15 residues. The germline gives CDR1 MGHRA, CDR2 YSYEKL. This CDR3 is CASSPWGRVGYEQYF. The CDR3 region has the DNA TGCGCCAGCAGCCCTTGGGGCAGGGTGGGGTACGAGCAGTACTTC.

This clonotype was seen once. The chain has TRBV20-1 and TRBJ2-5; 9 bases map to TRBD2. V was pared by 3 bases and J by 3 bases, with 11 bases of the junction left unmatched. Germline V gene sequence: CDR1 DFQATT, CDR2 SNEGSKA (reference sequence). The CDR3 runs to 16 residues. CDR3 region: CSASGLSGSLEETQYF. CDR3 nucleotides: TGCAGTGCTAGTGGCCTTAGCGGGAGCCTGGAAGAGACCCAGTACTTC.

This clonotype was counted between two and nine times. The rearrangement links TRBV9 to TRBJ1-4; D remains unclear. The germline gives CDR1 SGDLS, CDR2 YYNGEE. The CDR3 runs to 11 residues. Trimming cost V 5 bases and J 6 bases, with 5 bases left between them. This CDR3 is CASSDDEKLFF. CDR3 DNA: TGTGCCAGCAGTGACGATGAAAAACTGTTTTTT.

The rearrangement links TRBV4-1 to TRBJ1-2; a weak D match, TRBD1 (6 bases). V was pared by 4 bases and J by 2 bases, with 14 bases between. This CDR3 is built from 15 residues. Germline CDR1 is MGHRA and CDR2 is YSYEKL. DNA of the CDR3: TGCGCCAGCAGCCCCGAGGGGGGGTCGAACTATGGCTACACCTTC. This encodes CASSPEGGSNYGYTF.

This clonotype appeared many times. The V call is TRBV6-5, the J call TRBJ2-1; either TRBD1 or TRBD2 may supply D (5 bases each). CDR1 and CDR2 (germline): MNHEY, SVGAGI. The V gene lost 0 bases and the J gene lost 7 bases, with 13 bases spanning the gap. The CDR3 runs to 15 residues. CDR3 loop: CASSYSLQWGNEQFF. The CDR3 nucleotides are TGTGCCAGCAGTTACTCTCTCCAATGGGGGAATGAGCAGTTCTTC.

Only a few counts were recorded for this clonotype. The V call is TRBV9, the J call TRBJ2-1, with 9 bases fitting TRBD2. Germline CDR1 is SGDLS and CDR2 is YYNGEE. The CDR3 runs to 14 residues. V gave up 2 bases and J gave up 7 bases; unmatched junction bases: 4. The CDR3 protein is CASSVPAGGNEQFF. In DNA form, the CDR3 reads TGTGCCAGCAGCGTCCCAGCGGGAGGAAATGAGCAGTTCTTC.

There are a few counts of this clonotype. CDR3 region: CASSQDMREGYNEQFF. The CDR3, as DNA: TGTGCCAGCAGCCAAGATATGAGGGAGGGCTACAATGAGCAGTTCTTC. This chain joins TRBV3-1 and TRBJ2-1, with 7 bases matching TRBD2. Germline V CDR1 and CDR2: LGHDT, YNNKEL (reference sequence). Losses at the gene ends were 0 bases for V and 3 bases for J; bases not matched to a gene: 5. The CDR3 extends over 16 amino acids.

This clonotype was picked up many times. The chain has TRBV30 and TRBJ2-3, with a tentative D call TRBD2 (5 bases). This CDR3 comprises 13 residues. Germline V gene sequence: CDR1 GTSNPN, CDR2 SVGIG (reference sequence). Trimming left V 0 bases short and J 4 bases short, with 8 bases between. The DNA of the CDR3 is TGTGCCTGGAGTGTGGAGGCGGCAGATACGCAGTATTTT. Its protein is CAWSVEAADTQYF.

This chain uses TRBV12-3 or TRBV12-4 with TRBJ2-2; tentative D call: TRBD2 (6 bases). V was pared by 11 bases and J by 4 bases, with 14 bases between. The CDR3 totals 13 residues. The CDR3 DNA follows: TGTGCCTCGGAGGGAGTAGGCACCGGGGAGCTGTTTTTT. This encodes CASEGVGTGELFF.

In this sample, this clonotype turned up many times. The rearrangement joins TRBV11-3 to TRBJ1-1; D is uncertain. There are 16 residues in the CDR3. Trimming shortened V by 2 bases and J by 0 bases, and 13 bases separated the two germline ends. In germline, CDR1 is SGHNT, CDR2 YENEEA. CDR3 loop: CASSLTPYVMNTEAFF. For the CDR3, the DNA is TGTGCCAGCAGCTTAACCCCCTACGTCATGAACACTGAAGCTTTCTTT.

The V gene is TRBV15, the J gene TRBJ2-1; 16 nucleotides match TRBD2. Germline V gene data show CDR1 as LNHNV and CDR2 as YYDKDF (reference sequence). Trimming removed 5 bases from V and 7 bases from J; junction bases left unmatched: 8. The CDR3 runs to 17 residues. This CDR3 reads CATSARQGLAGGNEQFF. CDR3 in DNA: TGTGCCACCAGCGCCCGACAGGGACTAGCGGGAGGGAATGAGCAGTTCTTC.

This clonotype was detected many times. The rearrangement uses TRBV28 and TRBJ1-2, with D maybe TRBD1 (6 bases). V was shortened by 9 bases and J by 8 bases, with 16 bases between the two germline ends. This CDR3 is built from 12 residues. The V gene's germline CDR1 is MDHEN and CDR2 SYDVKM. Written as DNA, the CDR3 is TGTGCCAGTACTCCGGGACATCTCGGCTACACCTTC. Residues: CASTPGHLGYTF.